Below, 20 T cell receptor beta chains from the same sample are listed, as sequenced in a study of blood T cell repertoires in COVID-19. Method: immunoSEQ multiplex PCR; TCRdb's copy keeps in-frame clones and lacks some. This sample has about 430,000 clones, with 75% to 90% found just once. The sequenced sample consisted of PBMCs or T cells enriched from blood (not recorded which). The receptor set was obtained from a man aged 25 to 45 who had recovered from COVID-19.

The chain is built from TRBV7-3 and TRBJ1-1; tentative D call: TRBD1 (5 bases). V was trimmed by 6 bases and J by 7 bases, leaving 12 bases between them. The germline V gene has CDR1 SGHTA and CDR2 FQGTGA. There are 12 residues in the CDR3. CDR3 sequence: CASSMQGNEAFF. DNA of the CDR3: TGTGCCAGCAGTATGCAGGGCAATGAAGCTTTCTTT. The variable domain in full, with the rest retrieved from reference TRBV7-3 and TRBJ1-1, is GAGVSQTPSNKVTEKGKYVELRCDPISGHTALYWYRQSLGQGPEFLIYFQGTGAADDSGLPNDRFFAVRPEGSVSTLKIQRTERGDSAVYLCASSMQGNEAFFGQGTRLTVV.

The chain employs TRBV18 and TRBJ1-1; possibly TRBD1 for D (5 bases). The CDR3 loop spans 15 amino acids. V was cut by 3 bases and J by 5 bases, with 16 bases left in between. CDR1 and CDR2 (germline): KGHSH, LQKENI. In nucleotides, the CDR3 is TGTGCCAGCTCACCTCTGACAGTTCGGGGGACTGAAGCTTTCTTT. This translates into CASSPLTVRGTEAFF. Drawing the rest from reference TRBV18 and TRBJ1-1, the complete variable domain is NAGVMQNPRHLVRRRGQEARLRCSPMKGHSHVYWYRQLPEEGLKFMVYLQKENIIDESGMPKERFSAEFPKEGPSILRIQQVVRGDSAAYFCASSPLTVRGTEAFFGQGTRLTVV.

This chain uses TRBV15 with TRBJ1-3; D is undetermined. Germline CDR1 reads LNHNV; CDR2 reads YYDKDF (reference sequence). Trimming cost V 4 bases and J 2 bases, with 9 bases left between them. The length of the CDR3 is 14 residues. The CDR3 nucleotides are TGTGCCACCAGCATGGGGAGCCCTGGAAACACCATATATTTT. Translation gives CATSMGSPGNTIYF.

This sequence joins TRBV27 and TRBJ2-7, with 9 bases aligning to TRBD1. V shed 7 bases and J 4 bases; nucleotides not matched to a gene: 14. The V gene's germline CDR1 is MNHEY and CDR2 SMNVEV (reference sequence). This CDR3 comprises 16 residues. The DNA for the CDR3 is TGTGCCAGCACCACTATGGGGGGACAGGGAGGATACGAGCAGTACTTC. Translating gives CASTTMGGQGGYEQYF.

This sequence joins TRBV11-2 and TRBJ1-2; 7 bases match TRBD1. CDR1 is SGHAT and CDR2 is FQNNGV in the germline V gene. The CDR3 sequence is 16 residues long. Trimming at V came to 1 base and at J to 0 bases, leaving 5 bases not matched to a gene. The CDR3 spells CASSLGQGRANYGYTF. The CDR3 DNA reads TGTGCCAGCAGCTTAGGACAGGGTAGAGCTAACTATGGCTACACCTTC.

This rearrangement joins TRBV6-5 to TRBJ2-5; TRBD1 matches 8 bases. Trimming took 6 bases from V and 7 from J; bases not matched to a gene: 7. The CDR3 has 13 residues. Germline lookup yields CDR1 MNHEY and CDR2 SVGAGI. The CDR3 nucleotides read TGTGCCAGCAGGCGTAGTACAGGGGGGACCCAGTACTTC. Residues: CASRRSTGGTQYF.

This clone came up once. The rearrangement links TRBV28 to TRBJ2-7, with D perhaps TRBD2 (6 bases). Germline-derived CDR1 and CDR2 are MDHEN and SYDVKM. The length of the CDR3 is 16 residues. The ends were cut back, 5 bases at V and 3 bases at J, with 20 bases in the middle. The CDR3 loop reads CASSLIWGTAHYEQYF. In DNA, the CDR3 is TGTGCCAGCAGTCTTATTTGGGGGACTGCCCACTACGAGCAGTACTTC.

The chain couples TRBV7-3 to TRBJ2-1; the match to TRBD2 covers 7 bases. This CDR3 has 16 amino acids. V was clipped by 1 base and J by 9 bases; unmatched bases: 12. From germline, CDR1 is SGHTA and CDR2 FQGTGA. The CDR3 DNA is TGTGCCAGCAGCTTAAAGTATAGGTCGGGGGGTACTGAGCAGTTCTTC. Its protein is CASSLKYRSGGTEQFF.

The chain combines TRBV7-8 with TRBJ1-5; D ambiguous. V was clipped by 1 base and J by 3 bases, with 10 bases between them. Germline loops: CDR1 SGHVS, CDR2 FQNEAQ. This CDR3 comprises 15 residues. CDR3 bases: TGTGCCAGCAGCTTAGGGGGAGGATTCAATCAGCCCCAGCATTTT. Its translation is CASSLGGGFNQPQHF.

This chain connects TRBV2 to TRBJ2-3, with 7 bases matching TRBD1. With V trimmed by 6 bases and J by 0 bases, 3 bases remained unmatched. Germline CDR1 SNHLY, CDR2 FYNNEI. The CDR3 totals 14 residues. CDR3 residues: CASRRGQSTDTQYF. Written as DNA, the CDR3 is TGTGCCAGCAGGAGGGGACAGAGCACAGATACGCAGTATTTT.

The V gene is TRBV3-1 (or the pseudogene TRBV3-2), the J gene TRBJ2-1, with D perhaps TRBD2 (6 bases). The CDR3 is 17 amino acids. Germline values: CDR1 LGHDT, CDR2 YNNKEL (reference sequence). V was trimmed by 1 base and J by 8 bases, leaving 21 bases between them. CDR3 coding DNA: TGTGCCAGCAGCCAAGCTGGGGGGTGGGGAGAGATTGATGAGCAGTTCTTC. This translates into CASSQAGGWGEIDEQFF.

The chain combines TRBV28 with TRBJ1-2; 7 bases match TRBD1. The CDR3 length is 15 residues. Trimming cost V 4 bases and J 4 bases; bases outside gene matches: 9. Germline CDR1 and CDR2: MDHEN and SYDVKM. The CDR3 DNA reads TGTGCCAGCAGTTCCATCACGGGACAGCTCTATGGCTACACCTTC. Residues: CASSSITGQLYGYTF.

This clone has only one observation. The genes are TRBV28 and TRBJ1-2; 8 nucleotides align to TRBD1. Germline assignment: CDR1 MDHEN and CDR2 SYDVKM. The trim removed 6 bases at V and 7 bases at J, leaving 4 bases unmatched. CDR3 size: 12 residues. The CDR3 DNA reads as TGTGCCAGCAGACAGACAGGGGCTGGCTACACCTTC. This gives the protein CASRQTGAGYTF.

The chain links TRBV18 to TRBJ1-2; TRBD1 agrees at 9 bases. V lost 2 bases, J lost 7 bases, and 8 bases stayed unmatched. This CDR3 has 15 residues. CDR1 KGHSH and CDR2 LQKENI come from the germline V gene. The CDR3 DNA is TGTGCCAGCTCACCAGGTACAGGGGGCTCCGGTGGCTACACCTTC. Protein product: CASSPGTGGSGGYTF. Filled out from reference TRBV18 and TRBJ1-2, the complete variable domain reads NAGVMQNPRHLVRRRGQEARLRCSPMKGHSHVYWYRQLPEEGLKFMVYLQKENIIDESGMPKERFSAEFPKEGPSILRIQQVVRGDSAAYFCASSPGTGGSGGYTFGSGTRLTVV.

The V call is TRBV7-2, the J call TRBJ2-3; possible D gene TRBD2, 6 bases. Germline CDR1 and CDR2: SGHTA and FQGNSA. The V end lost 3 bases, the J end lost 2 bases, and 9 bases lay between the germline ends. This CDR3 has 14 amino acids. The CDR3 region is CASSLGTVTDTQYF. DNA for the CDR3: TGTGCCAGCAGCTTGGGGACTGTCACAGATACGCAGTATTTT.

The DNA of the CDR3 is TGTGCCAGCAGCCTAACTGCCCGGTCCGGTGATGGCTACACCTTC. Its translation is CASSLTARSGDGYTF. This chain joins TRBV6-2 or TRBV6-3 and TRBJ1-2; D not resolved. This CDR3 region has 15 residues. Trimming stripped 6 bases from V and 6 bases from J, with 20 bases between. Germline assignment: CDR1 MNHEY and CDR2 SVGEGT.

The chain carries TRBV27 and TRBJ2-7; 8 nucleotides match TRBD2. Trimming cost V 6 bases and J 0 bases; bases outside gene matches: 4. Looked up from germline, CDR1 is MNHEY and CDR2 is SMNVEV (reference sequence). The CDR3 sequence is 14 residues long. CDR3 region: CASSQGTSSYEQYF. The CDR3 DNA sequence: TGTGCCAGCAGCCAGGGGACTAGCTCCTACGAGCAGTACTTC.

The V gene is TRBV6-5, the J gene TRBJ2-7; perhaps TRBD1 as D (5 bases). Germline CDR1 is MNHEY and CDR2 is SVGAGI. V was clipped by 6 bases and J by 4 bases, with 16 bases between them. This CDR3 is 14 amino acids long. CDR3 in amino acids: CASRQDMAPYEQYF. The CDR3 DNA sequence: TGTGCCAGCAGGCAGGACATGGCCCCATACGAGCAGTACTTC.

J is TRBJ2-1 and V is TRBV19, with D possibly being TRBD2 (5 bases). The CDR3 extends over 16 amino acids. Trimming removed 3 bases from V and 0 bases from J, with 12 bases in between. Germline CDR1 is LNHDA and CDR2 is SQIVND (reference sequence). CDR3 sequence: CASSIEGYNSYNEQFF. CDR3 nucleotides: TGTGCCAGTAGTATTGAGGGATACAACTCCTACAATGAGCAGTTCTTC.

The genes are TRBV3-1 (or the pseudogene TRBV3-2) and TRBJ2-1; 12 bases match TRBD2. CDR3 length: 16 amino acids. The V gene's germline CDR1 is LGHDT and CDR2 YNNKEL (reference sequence). After removal of 5 bases from V and 8 bases from J, the junction contained 10 bases not matched to a gene. The CDR3: CASSSSTSGRRYEQFF. For the CDR3, the DNA is TGTGCCAGCAGCTCCTCGACTAGCGGGAGACGGTATGAGCAGTTCTTC.